This T cell receptor (beta chain) was identified in a study of T cells in Graves' hyperthyroidism and ophthalmopathy. The wider study: Pretreatment peripheral blood was obtained at initial diagnosis.

Germline assignment: CDR1 LGHNA and CDR2 YNFKEQ. The CDR3 runs 17 residues. The junction had 9 bases not matched to a gene; V was cut back by 0 bases and J by 7 bases. Those patients with uncontrolled infection, other autoimmune disease, pregnancy or lactation were excluded. Thyroid ultrasound, orbital computed tomography, clinical symptoms, and serum thyroxine and TRAb underpinned diagnoses. 10 ml of fresh peripheral blood supplied the PBMCs. RNA transcripts were the template for amplifying TCR beta CDR3 regions. Carried out on the TCR CDR3, a first-round RT-PCR used the HTBI primer set. TCRdb re-called the multiplex PCR reads through MiXCR, storing one row per CDR3 protein. This table holds nearly 600,000 distinct CDR3 sequences, approximately 15% found once. The sample holds a few counts of this clonotype.

The sequencing input was blood. This TCR was recovered from a woman in her thirties with Graves' hyperthyroidism that later progressed to Graves' ophthalmopathy. The V call is TRBV4-2, the J call TRBJ2-1; 10 bases line up with TRBD2. The CDR3 loop reads CASSQDPSGSYPNEQFF. For the CDR3, the DNA is TGTGCCAGCAGCCAAGACCCTAGCGGGAGCTATCCGAATGAGCAGTTCTTC.